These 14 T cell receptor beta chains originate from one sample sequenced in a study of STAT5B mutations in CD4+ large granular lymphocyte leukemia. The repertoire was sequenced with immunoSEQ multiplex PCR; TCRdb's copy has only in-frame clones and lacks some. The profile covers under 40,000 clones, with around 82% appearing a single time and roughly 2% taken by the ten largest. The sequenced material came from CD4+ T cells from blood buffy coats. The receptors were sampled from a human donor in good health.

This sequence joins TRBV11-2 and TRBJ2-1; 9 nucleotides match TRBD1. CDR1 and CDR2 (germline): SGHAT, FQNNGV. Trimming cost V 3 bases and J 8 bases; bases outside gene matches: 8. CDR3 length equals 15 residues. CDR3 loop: CASSLGDREGDEQFF. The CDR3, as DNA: TGTGCCAGCAGCTTGGGGGACAGGGAGGGCGATGAGCAGTTCTTC.

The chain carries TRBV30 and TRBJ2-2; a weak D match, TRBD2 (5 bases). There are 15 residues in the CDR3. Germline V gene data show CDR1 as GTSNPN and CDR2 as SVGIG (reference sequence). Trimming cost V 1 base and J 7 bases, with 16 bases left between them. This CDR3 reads CAWSASRVASGELFF. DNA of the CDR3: TGTGCCTGGAGTGCCTCAAGGGTAGCGAGCGGGGAGCTGTTTTTT.

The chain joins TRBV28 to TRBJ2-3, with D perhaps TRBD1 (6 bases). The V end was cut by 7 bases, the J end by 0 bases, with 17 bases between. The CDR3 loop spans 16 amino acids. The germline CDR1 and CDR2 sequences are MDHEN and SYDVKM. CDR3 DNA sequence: TGTGCCAGCATCCCGAGGGGGTCAACTAGCACAGATACGCAGTATTTT. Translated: CASIPRGSTSTDTQYF. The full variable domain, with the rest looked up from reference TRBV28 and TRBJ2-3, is DVKVTQSSRYLVKRTGEKVFLECVQDMDHENMFWYRQDPGLGLRLIYFSYDVKMKEKGDIPEGYSVSREKKERFSLILESASTNQTSMYLCASIPRGSTSTDTQYFGPGTRLTVL.

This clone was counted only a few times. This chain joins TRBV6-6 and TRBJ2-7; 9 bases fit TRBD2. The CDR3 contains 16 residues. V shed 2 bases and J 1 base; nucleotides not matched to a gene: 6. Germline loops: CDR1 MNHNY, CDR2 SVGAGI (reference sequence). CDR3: CASSYGGTSHSYEQYF. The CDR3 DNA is TGTGCCAGCAGTTACGGCGGGACTAGCCATTCCTACGAGCAGTACTTC.

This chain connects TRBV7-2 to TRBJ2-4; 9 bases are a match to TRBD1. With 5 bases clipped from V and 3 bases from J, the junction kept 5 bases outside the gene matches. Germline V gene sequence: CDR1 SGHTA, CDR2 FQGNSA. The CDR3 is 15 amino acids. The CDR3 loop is CASSPGTGLKNIQYF. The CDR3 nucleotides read TGTGCCAGCAGCCCGGGGACAGGGCTCAAAAACATTCAGTACTTC.

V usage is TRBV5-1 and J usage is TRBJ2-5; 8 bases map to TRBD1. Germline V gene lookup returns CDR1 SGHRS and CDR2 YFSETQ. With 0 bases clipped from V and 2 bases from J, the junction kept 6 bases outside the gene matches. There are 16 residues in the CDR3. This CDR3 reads CASSLGNTGGQETQYF. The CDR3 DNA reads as TGCGCCAGCAGCTTGGGGAACACAGGGGGGCAAGAGACCCAGTACTTC. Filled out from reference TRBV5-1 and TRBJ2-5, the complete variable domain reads KAGVTQTPRYLIKTRGQQVTLSCSPISGHRSVSWYQQTPGQGLQFLFEYFSETQRNKGNFPGRFSGRQFSNSRSEMNVSTLELGDSALYLCASSLGNTGGQETQYFGPGTRLLVL.

Written as DNA, the CDR3 is TGCAGCGTTCAGCAGGGAGGGGAAAAACTGTTTTTT. Translated: CSVQQGGEKLFF. The chain joins TRBV29-1 to TRBJ1-4, with TRBD1 as a possible D gene (5 bases). Trimming took 5 bases from V and 8 from J, leaving 12 bases between them. CDR3 length: 12 amino acids. CDR1 is SQVTM and CDR2 is ANQGSEA in the germline V gene.

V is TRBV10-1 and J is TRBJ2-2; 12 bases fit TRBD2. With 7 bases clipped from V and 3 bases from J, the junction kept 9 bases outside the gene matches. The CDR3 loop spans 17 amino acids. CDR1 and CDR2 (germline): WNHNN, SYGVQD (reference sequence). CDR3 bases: TGCGCCAGCACCCTGACTAGCGGGAGTCTTTACACCGGGGAGCTGTTTTTT. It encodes CASTLTSGSLYTGELFF.

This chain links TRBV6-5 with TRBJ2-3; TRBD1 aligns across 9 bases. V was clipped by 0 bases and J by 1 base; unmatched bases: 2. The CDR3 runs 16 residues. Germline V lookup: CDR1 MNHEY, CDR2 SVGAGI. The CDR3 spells CASSYSTGGRTDTQYF. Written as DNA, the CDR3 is TGTGCCAGCAGTTACTCGACAGGGGGACGCACAGATACGCAGTATTTT.

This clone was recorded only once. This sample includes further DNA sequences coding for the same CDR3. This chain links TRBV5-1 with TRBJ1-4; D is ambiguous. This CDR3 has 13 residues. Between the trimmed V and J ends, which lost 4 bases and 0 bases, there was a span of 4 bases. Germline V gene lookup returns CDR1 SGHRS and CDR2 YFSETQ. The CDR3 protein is CASSLTTNEKLFF. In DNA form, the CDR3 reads TGCGCCAGCAGCCTGACAACTAATGAAAAACTGTTTTTT.

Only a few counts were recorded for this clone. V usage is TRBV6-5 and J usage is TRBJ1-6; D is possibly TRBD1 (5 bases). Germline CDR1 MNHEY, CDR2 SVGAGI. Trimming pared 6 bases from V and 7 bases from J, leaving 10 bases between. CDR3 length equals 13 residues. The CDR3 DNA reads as TGTGCCAGCAGGGAGGGGAGCAATTCACCCCTCCACTTT. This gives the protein CASREGSNSPLHF.

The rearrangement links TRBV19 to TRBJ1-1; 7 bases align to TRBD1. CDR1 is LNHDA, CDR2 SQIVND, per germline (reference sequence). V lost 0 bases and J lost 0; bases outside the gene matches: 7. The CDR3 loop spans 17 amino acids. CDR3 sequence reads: CASSIDLWDRLNTEAFF. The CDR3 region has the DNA TGTGCCAGTAGTATAGATCTATGGGACAGACTGAACACTGAAGCTTTCTTT.

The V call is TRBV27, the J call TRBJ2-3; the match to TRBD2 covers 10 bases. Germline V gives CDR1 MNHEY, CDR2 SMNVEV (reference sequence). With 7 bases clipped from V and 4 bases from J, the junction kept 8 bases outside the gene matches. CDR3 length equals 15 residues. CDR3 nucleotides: TGTGCCAGCACGACCCTAGCGGGAGTGTCAGATACGCAGTATTTT. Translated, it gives CASTTLAGVSDTQYF.

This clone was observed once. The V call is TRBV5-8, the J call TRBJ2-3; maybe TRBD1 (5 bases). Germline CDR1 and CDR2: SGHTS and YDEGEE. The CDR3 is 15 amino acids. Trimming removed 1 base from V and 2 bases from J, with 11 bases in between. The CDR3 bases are TGTGCCAGCAGCTTGAGACAGTCTTCCACAGATACGCAGTATTTT. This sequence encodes CASSLRQSSTDTQYF.